This entry lists 14 T cell receptor beta chains sequenced from one sample in a study of siplizumab effects on memory and regulatory T cells. Method: immunoSEQ multiplex PCR; TCRdb's copy keeps in-frame clones and lacks some. In the table there are about 110,000 clones, 90% to 95% of which are singletons. Sequenced: Tregs sorted from blood. The origin of the receptors is a human donor in good health.

The chain is built from TRBV5-4 and TRBJ2-1; 10 bases map to TRBD2. The CDR3 is made up of 15 amino acids. Trimming cost V 4 bases and J 4 bases; bases outside gene matches: 5. Germline V lookup: CDR1 SGHNT, CDR2 YYREEE (reference sequence). The CDR3, as DNA: TGTGCCAGCAGCCTCCAGCGGGGGGGATACAATGAGCAGTTCTTC. Its translation is CASSLQRGGYNEQFF.

The chain employs TRBV2 and TRBJ2-7; no clear D. There are 12 residues in the CDR3. Germline loops: CDR1 SNHLY, CDR2 FYNNEI. Trimming left V 7 bases short and J 2 bases short, with 9 bases between. The chain's CDR3 is CASNYVPYEQYF. The CDR3 DNA reads TGTGCCAGCAACTACGTCCCCTACGAGCAGTACTTC.

CDR3 region: CASSIARSYGYTF. CDR3 nucleotides: TGTGCCAGTAGTATAGCCAGGTCCTATGGCTACACCTTC. The chain has TRBV19 and TRBJ1-2; D is ambiguous. The CDR3 has 13 amino acids. V was cut by 1 base and J by 4 bases, with 7 bases left in between. CDR1 is LNHDA, CDR2 SQIVND, per germline (reference sequence).

The chain is built from TRBV4-2 and TRBJ2-2, with D unresolved. V lost 0 bases and J 6 bases, leaving 14 bases between the germline ends. This CDR3 comprises 16 residues. Germline V lookup: CDR1 LGHNA, CDR2 YNFKEQ. CDR3 in DNA: TGTGCCAGCAGCCAAGAAGGCCGTGGCATCCCCGGGGAGCTGTTTTTT. This encodes CASSQEGRGIPGELFF.

The chain combines TRBV19 with TRBJ2-7; 8 bases fit TRBD1. J lost 3 bases, V lost 4 bases, and 5 bases had no gene match. Germline-derived CDR1 and CDR2 are LNHDA and SQIVND (reference sequence). CDR3 length: 14 amino acids. The CDR3 DNA reads as TGTGCCAGTAGTAGACAGGGGCGGAACTACGAGCAGTACTTC. Translating gives CASSRQGRNYEQYF.

The rearrangement links TRBV6-5 to TRBJ1-1; D is unclear. The CDR3 has 15 residues. V shed 6 bases and J shed 1 base, with 15 bases lying between them. CDR1 MNHEY and CDR2 SVGAGI come from the germline V gene. CDR3 in amino acids: CASSSLPGRNTEAFF. CDR3 DNA: TGTGCCAGCAGCTCCCTACCCGGGAGGAACACTGAAGCTTTCTTT.

The chain employs TRBV2 and TRBJ2-2, with a weak D call TRBD1 (6 bases). CDR1 SNHLY and CDR2 FYNNEI come from the germline V gene. The CDR3 sequence is 15 residues long. Trimming pared 6 bases from V and 4 bases from J, leaving 15 bases between. CDR3 protein: CASRPGHFSTGELFF. DNA of the CDR3: TGTGCCAGCAGGCCGGGACACTTCAGCACCGGGGAGCTGTTTTTT. Looking up the rest from reference TRBV2 and TRBJ2-2 gives the full variable domain: EPEVTQTPSHQVTQMGQEVILRCVPISNHLYFYWYRQILGQKVEFLVSFYNNEISEKSEIFDDQFSVERPDGSNFTLKIRSTKLEDSAMYFCASRPGHFSTGELFFGEGSRLTVL.

The V and J genes are TRBV9 and TRBJ2-3, with D tentatively TRBD1 or TRBD2 (6 bases each). Germline V CDR1 and CDR2: SGDLS, YYNGEE. This CDR3 contains 15 residues. The V gene lost 4 bases and the J gene lost 0 bases, with 12 bases spanning the gap. Written as DNA, the CDR3 is TGTGCCAGCAGCCCCCGAGGGGGGAGCACAGATACGCAGTATTTT. Protein product: CASSPRGGSTDTQYF.

This chain connects TRBV27 to TRBJ2-3; D not certain. Deletions cut 2 bases from V and 2 bases from J, with 8 bases between. Germline V gives CDR1 MNHEY, CDR2 SMNVEV (reference sequence). The CDR3 is 14 residues long. Here the CDR3 DNA reads TGTGCCAGCAGTTTAACGATTTTCACAGATACGCAGTATTTT. The encoded protein is CASSLTIFTDTQYF.

The V call is TRBV19, the J call TRBJ2-5, with 7 bases aligning to TRBD2. The CDR3 spans 14 residues. Losses at the gene ends were 5 bases for V and 5 bases for J; bases not matched to a gene: 8. Germline V gene sequence: CDR1 LNHDA, CDR2 SQIVND (reference sequence). The CDR3 DNA reads TGTGCCAGTAGTCCCCCGAAGACTAGCGAGACCCAGTACTTC. Translated: CASSPPKTSETQYF.

The chain links TRBV11-2 to TRBJ2-3; possibly TRBD2 for D (7 bases). Germline V lookup: CDR1 SGHAT, CDR2 FQNNGV. The CDR3 covers 19 residues. Trimming removed 4 bases at V and 0 bases at J, with 23 bases between. The CDR3 bases are TGTGCCAGCAGCTACCCCAGGGAGGGCGGGACAACTAGCACAGATACGCAGTATTTT. Its translation is CASSYPREGGTTSTDTQYF.

The chain joins TRBV5-1 to TRBJ1-1, with a possible D match to TRBD1 (5 bases). Between the trimmed V and J ends, which lost 0 bases and 1 base, there was a span of 16 bases. The V gene's germline CDR1 is SGHRS and CDR2 YFSETQ. The CDR3 spans 17 residues. CDR3 amino acids: CASSLGRGGLGNTEAFF. CDR3 DNA: TGCGCCAGCAGCTTGGGGAGGGGAGGTCTCGGGAACACTGAAGCTTTCTTT.

The chain links TRBV19 to TRBJ2-6; D is uncertain. The CDR3 has 13 amino acids. Per germline, CDR1 LNHDA and CDR2 SQIVND (reference sequence). The CDR3 region is CAVRLSGANVLTF. The CDR3 region has the DNA TGTGCTGTGAGGCTCTCTGGGGCCAACGTCCTGACTTTC.

The chain couples TRBV6-4 to TRBJ2-1, with D perhaps given as TRBD1 or TRBD2 (5 bases each). The V gene lost 2 bases and the J gene lost 12 bases, with 17 bases spanning the gap. Germline V gene lookup returns CDR1 MRHNA and CDR2 SNTAGT. The CDR3 has 14 residues. As DNA, the CDR3 is TGTGCCAGCAGTGACCACCTCGGGGCCTCGGCGCAGTTCTTC. Protein product: CASSDHLGASAQFF.